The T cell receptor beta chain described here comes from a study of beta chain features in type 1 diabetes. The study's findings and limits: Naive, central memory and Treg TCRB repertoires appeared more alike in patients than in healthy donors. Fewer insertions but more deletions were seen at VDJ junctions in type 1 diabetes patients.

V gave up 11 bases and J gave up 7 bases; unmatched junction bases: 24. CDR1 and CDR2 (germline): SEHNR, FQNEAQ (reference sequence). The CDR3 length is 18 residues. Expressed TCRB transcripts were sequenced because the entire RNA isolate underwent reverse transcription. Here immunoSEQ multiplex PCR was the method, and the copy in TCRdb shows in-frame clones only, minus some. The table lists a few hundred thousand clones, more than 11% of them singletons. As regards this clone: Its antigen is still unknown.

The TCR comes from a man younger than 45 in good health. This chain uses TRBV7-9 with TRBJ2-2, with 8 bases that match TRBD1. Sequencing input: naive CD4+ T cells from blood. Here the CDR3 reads CAGVQKSKDRERSGELFF. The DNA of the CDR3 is TGTGCCGGAGTACAAAAGTCAAAGGACAGGGAACGGAGCGGGGAGCTGTTTTTT.